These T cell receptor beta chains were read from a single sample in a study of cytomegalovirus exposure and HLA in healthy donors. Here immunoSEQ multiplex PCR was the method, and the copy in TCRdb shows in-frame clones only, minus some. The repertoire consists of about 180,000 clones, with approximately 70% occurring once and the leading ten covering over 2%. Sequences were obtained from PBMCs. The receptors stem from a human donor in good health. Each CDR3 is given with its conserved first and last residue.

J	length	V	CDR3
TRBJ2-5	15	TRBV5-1	CASSLRGGEEETQYF
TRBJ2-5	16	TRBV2	CASRGPGQGAPETQYF
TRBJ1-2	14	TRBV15	CATSREVGRTGYTF
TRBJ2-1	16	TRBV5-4	CASSLDGGTGINEQFF
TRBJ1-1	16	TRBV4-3	CASRFIRDRGLTEAFF
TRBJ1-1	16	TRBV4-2	CASSQDSTGEYTEAFF
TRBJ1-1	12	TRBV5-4	CASSFRGKEAFF
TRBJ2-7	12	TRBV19	CASSIGGDEQYF
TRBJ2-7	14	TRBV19	CASSPNRDLAEQYF
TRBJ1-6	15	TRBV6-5	CASSRKGHSDSPLHF
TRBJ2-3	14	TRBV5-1	CASSFSGVTDTQYF
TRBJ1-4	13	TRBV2	CASSGVGREKLFF
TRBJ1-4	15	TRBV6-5	CASSLTGTGDEKLFF
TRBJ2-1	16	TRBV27	CASSPLLAGGDNEQFF
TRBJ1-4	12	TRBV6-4	CASTPTQEKLFF
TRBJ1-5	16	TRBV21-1	CASSKPGQGGEQPQHF
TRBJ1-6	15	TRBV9	CASSVGQGIGSPLHF
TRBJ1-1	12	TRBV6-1	CASSEGPPEAFF
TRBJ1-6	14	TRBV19	CASSETGDNSPLHF
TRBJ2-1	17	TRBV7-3	CASSLMSGGSSYNEQFF
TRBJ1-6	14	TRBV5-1	CASSFGRDNSPLHF
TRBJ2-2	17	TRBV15	CATSTTRQVQNTGELFF
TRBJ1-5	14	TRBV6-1	CASTGGHLTQPQHF
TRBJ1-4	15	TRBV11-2	CASSSGQATNEKLFF
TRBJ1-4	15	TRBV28	CASSPLTGVNEKLFF
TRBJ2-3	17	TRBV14	CASSQLARAGGTDTQYF
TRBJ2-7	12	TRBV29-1	CSVETGNYEQYF